The entry that follows covers one TCR beta chain sequence. The germline V gene has CDR1 GTSNPN and CDR2 SVGIG (reference sequence). With 2 bases removed from V and 7 bases from J, the gap between germline ends came to 15 bases. The CDR3 has 15 amino acids. Sequencing was performed with immunoSEQ multiplex PCR; in TCRdb, only in-frame clones are kept and a portion is missing. In the table there are 200,000 to 250,000 clones, 80% to 90% of which are singletons. The sample is drawn from a study of blood T cell repertoires in COVID-19. For the study at large: Sites across the United States, Italy and Spain contributed samples from acute and convalescent COVID-19. Nucleic acid was either cDNA or gDNA, and it came from T cells, B-cell-depleted T cells, or PBMCs.

Followed over time, Seattle patients had been enrolled while infection was active. V and J are TRBV30 and TRBJ1-6, with D possibly matching TRBD1 (5 bases). Sequencing used peripheral blood. The TCR was taken from a man aged 25 to 45 with COVID-19, enrolled during active disease. The CDR3 DNA reads as TGTGCCTGGAGTCTTCTAACGGGGGGGAATTCACCCCTCCACTTT. It is translated as CAWSLLTGGNSPLHF. The full variable domain, completed using reference TRBV30 and TRBJ1-6, is SQTIHQWPATLVQPVGSPLSLECTVEGTSNPNLYWYRQAAGRGLQLLFYSVGIGQISSEVPQNLSASRPQDRQFILSSKKLLLSDSGFYLCAWSLLTGGNSPLHFGNGTRLTVT.